These T cell receptor beta chains were read from a single sample in a study of blood T cell repertoires in COVID-19. Sequencing used immunoSEQ multiplex PCR; TCRdb keeps in-frame clones, though not all of them. The sample gives around 200,000 clones, 80% to 90% of which show up once; approximately 3% is in the top ten. Sequenced material: PBMCs or T cells enriched from blood (not recorded which). These receptors were taken from a woman aged 50 to 60 in a cohort exposed to, infected with or recovered from COVID-19 (not recorded which). The CDR3 runs from the conserved cysteine through the conserved F or W.

j_call v_call cdr3_aa
TRBJ1-2 TRBV5-8 CASSPIGQGWGYTF
TRBJ2-1 TRBV4-2 CASSSLRTGDASLNEQFF
TRBJ2-1 TRBV20-1 CSASGQYYNEQFF
TRBJ2-5 TRBV5-1 CASSLDVGPETQYF
TRBJ2-1 TRBV27 CASRTGLAGPNEQFF
TRBJ2-5 TRBV30 CAWSGLELAGETQYF
TRBJ2-7 TRBV10-2 CASSDLFYRASGGLPSYEQYF
TRBJ1-2 TRBV10-3 CASGADRGRGGYTF
TRBJ1-5 TRBV28 CASSLPGRGIIQPQHF
TRBJ2-5 TRBV7-6 CASSTEGPKTQYF
TRBJ2-6 TRBV4-1 CASSQVTAGGPSGANVLTF
TRBJ1-1 TRBV6-2/TRBV6-3 CASSQPTTHNTEAFF
TRBJ2-3 TRBV7-8 CASSLSPGLGAQYF
TRBJ1-6 TRBV11-2 CASSLQGYSPLHF
TRBJ1-1 TRBV5-1 CASSTGWTEAFF
TRBJ1-4 TRBV28 CASSFREIYEKLFF
TRBJ1-2 TRBV6-5 CASSYSRRANYGYTF
TRBJ2-2 TRBV4-1 CASSPTSGTGELFF